This T cell receptor (beta chain) was recovered during a study of OX40 agonist ivuxolimab in advanced cancers. General observations from the study: Low normalized T-cell clonal expansion was also seen in some nonresponders. Among the least clonally expanded were partial responders at 0.1-3.0 mg/kg.

The germline V gene encodes CDR1 MDHEN and CDR2 SYDVKM. The CDR3 covers 14 residues. Trimming pared 3 bases from V and 4 bases from J, leaving 11 bases between. About this clone itself: The antigen is unknown.

TCRdb's copy holds only in-frame clones and misses some; the assay was immunoSEQ multiplex PCR. The sample records tens of thousands of clones, around 92% being singletons. The V and J genes are TRBV28 and TRBJ2-3, with a weak D call TRBD2 (6 bases). The source material was CD4+ or CD8+ T cells sorted from blood, sampled in a trial of the OX40 agonist ivuxolimab. The sequence was collected from an adult with an advanced solid tumor such as melanoma, head and neck, liver or kidney cancer. The chain's CDR3 is CASSFGGAADTQYF. For the CDR3, the DNA is TGTGCCAGCAGTTTCGGGGGAGCGGCAGATACGCAGTATTTT.